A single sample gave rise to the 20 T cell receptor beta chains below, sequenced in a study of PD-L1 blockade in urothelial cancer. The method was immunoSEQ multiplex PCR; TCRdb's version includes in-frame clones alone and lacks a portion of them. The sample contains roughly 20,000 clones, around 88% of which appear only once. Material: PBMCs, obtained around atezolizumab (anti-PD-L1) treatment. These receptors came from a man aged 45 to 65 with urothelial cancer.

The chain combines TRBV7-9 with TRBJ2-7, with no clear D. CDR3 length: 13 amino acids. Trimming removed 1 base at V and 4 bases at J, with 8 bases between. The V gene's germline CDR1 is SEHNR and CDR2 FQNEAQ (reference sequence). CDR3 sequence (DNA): TGTGCCAGCAGCTTAGAATTAGAATACGAGCAGTACTTC. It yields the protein CASSLELEYEQYF.

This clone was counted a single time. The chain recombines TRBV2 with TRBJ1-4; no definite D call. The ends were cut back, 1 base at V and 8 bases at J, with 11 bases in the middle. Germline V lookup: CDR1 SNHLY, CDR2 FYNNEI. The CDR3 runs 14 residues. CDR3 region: CASSEVGGWEKLFF. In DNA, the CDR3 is TGTGCCAGCAGTGAAGTGGGAGGATGGGAAAAACTGTTTTTT.

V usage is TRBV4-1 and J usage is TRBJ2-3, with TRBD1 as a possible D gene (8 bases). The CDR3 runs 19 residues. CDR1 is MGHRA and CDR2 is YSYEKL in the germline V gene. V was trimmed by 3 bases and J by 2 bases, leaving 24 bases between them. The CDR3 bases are TGCGCCAGCAGCCACCCAGGGTTGATACAGGGGGGGCTCACAGATACGCAGTATTTT. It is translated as CASSHPGLIQGGLTDTQYF.

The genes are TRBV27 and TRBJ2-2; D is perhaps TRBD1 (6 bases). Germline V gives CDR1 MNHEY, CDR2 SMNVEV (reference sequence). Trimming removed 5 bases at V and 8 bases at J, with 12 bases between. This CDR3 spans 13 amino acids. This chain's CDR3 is CASSPGQKGELFF. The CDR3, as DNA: TGTGCCAGCAGTCCAGGACAGAAAGGGGAGCTGTTTTTT.

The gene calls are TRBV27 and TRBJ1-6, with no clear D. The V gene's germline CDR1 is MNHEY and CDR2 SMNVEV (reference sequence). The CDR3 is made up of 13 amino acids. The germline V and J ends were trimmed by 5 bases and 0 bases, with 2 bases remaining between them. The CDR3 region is CASSLSYNSPLHF. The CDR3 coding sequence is TGTGCCAGCAGTCTCTCCTATAATTCACCCCTCCACTTT.

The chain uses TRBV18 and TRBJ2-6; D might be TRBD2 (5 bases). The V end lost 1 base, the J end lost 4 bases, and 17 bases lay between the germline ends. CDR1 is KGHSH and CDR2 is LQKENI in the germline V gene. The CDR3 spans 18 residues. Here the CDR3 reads CASSPRIQTIGGANVLTF. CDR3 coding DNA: TGTGCCAGCTCACCACGTATACAGACTATCGGAGGGGCCAACGTCCTGACTTTC.

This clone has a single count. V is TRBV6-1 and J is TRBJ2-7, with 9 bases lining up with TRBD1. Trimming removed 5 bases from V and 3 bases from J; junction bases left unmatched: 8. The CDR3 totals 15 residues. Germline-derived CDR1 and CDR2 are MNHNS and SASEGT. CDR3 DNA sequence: TGTGCCAGCAGTACGATTACAGGGGGCGGCTACGAGCAGTACTTC. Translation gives CASSTITGGGYEQYF.

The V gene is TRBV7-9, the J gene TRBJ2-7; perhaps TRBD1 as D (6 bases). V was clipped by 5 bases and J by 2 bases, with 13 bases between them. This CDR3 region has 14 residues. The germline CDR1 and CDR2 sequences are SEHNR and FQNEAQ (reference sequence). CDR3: CASSTPGAPYEQYF. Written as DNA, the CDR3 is TGTGCCAGCAGCACTCCAGGGGCCCCCTACGAGCAGTACTTC.

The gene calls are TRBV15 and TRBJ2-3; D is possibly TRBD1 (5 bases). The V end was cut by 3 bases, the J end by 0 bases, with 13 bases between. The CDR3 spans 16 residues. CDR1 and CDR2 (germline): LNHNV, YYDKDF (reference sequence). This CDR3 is CATSSGAAASTDTQYF. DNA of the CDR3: TGTGCCACCAGCAGTGGGGCGGCCGCTAGCACAGATACGCAGTATTTT.

The CDR3 loop is CAWSQIPWTVPSHEQYF. CDR3 bases: TGTGCCTGGAGTCAGATACCTTGGACAGTTCCGAGCCACGAGCAGTACTTC. This chain links TRBV30 with TRBJ2-7; D is possibly TRBD1 (6 bases). The V end lost 2 bases, the J end lost 5 bases, and 25 bases lay between the germline ends. The CDR3 loop spans 17 amino acids. From germline, CDR1 is GTSNPN and CDR2 SVGIG (reference sequence).

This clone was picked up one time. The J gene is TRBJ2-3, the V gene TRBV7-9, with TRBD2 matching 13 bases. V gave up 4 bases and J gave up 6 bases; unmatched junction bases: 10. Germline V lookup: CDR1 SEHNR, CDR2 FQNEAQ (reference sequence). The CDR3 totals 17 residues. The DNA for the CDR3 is TGTGCCAGCAGCTCCGGACTAGCGGGAGTTCAGCGTGATACGCAGTATTTT. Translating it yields CASSSGLAGVQRDTQYF. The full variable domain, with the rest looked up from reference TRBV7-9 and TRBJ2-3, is DTGVSQNPRHKITKRGQNVTFRCDPISEHNRLYWYRQTLGQGPEFLTYFQNEAQLEKSRLLSDRFSAERPKGSFSTLEIQRTEQGDSAMYLCASSSGLAGVQRDTQYFGPGTRLTVL.

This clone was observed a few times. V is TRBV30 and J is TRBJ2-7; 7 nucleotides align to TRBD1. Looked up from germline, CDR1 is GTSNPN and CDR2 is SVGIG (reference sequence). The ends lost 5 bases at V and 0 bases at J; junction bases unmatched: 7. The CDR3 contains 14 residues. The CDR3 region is CAWRGQDFSYEQYF. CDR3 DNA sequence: TGTGCCTGGCGAGGACAGGACTTCTCCTACGAGCAGTACTTC.

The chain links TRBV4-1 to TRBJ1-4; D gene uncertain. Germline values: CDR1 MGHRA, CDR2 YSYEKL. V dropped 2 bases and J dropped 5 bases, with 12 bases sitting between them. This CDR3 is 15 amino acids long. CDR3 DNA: TGCGCCAGCAGCCAAACCGAGGCCCAAAATGAAAAACTGTTTTTT. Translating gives CASSQTEAQNEKLFF.

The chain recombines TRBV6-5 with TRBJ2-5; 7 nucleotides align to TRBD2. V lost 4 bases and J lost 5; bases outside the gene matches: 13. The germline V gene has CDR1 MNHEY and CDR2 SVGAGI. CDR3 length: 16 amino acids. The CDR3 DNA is TGTGCCAGCAGTTTGATGCTGGCTAGCGGAAAGGAGACCCAGTACTTC. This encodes CASSLMLASGKETQYF.

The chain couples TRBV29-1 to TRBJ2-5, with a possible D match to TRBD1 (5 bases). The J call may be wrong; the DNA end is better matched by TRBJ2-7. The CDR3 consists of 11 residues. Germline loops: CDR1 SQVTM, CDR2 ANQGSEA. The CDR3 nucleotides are TGCAGCGTTGGACAGTCCTACGAGCAGTACTTC. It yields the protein CSVGQSYEQYF.

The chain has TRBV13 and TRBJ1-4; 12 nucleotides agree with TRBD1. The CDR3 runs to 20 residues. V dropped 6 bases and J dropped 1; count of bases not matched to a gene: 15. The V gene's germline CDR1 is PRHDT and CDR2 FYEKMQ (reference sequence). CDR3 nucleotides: TGTGCCAGCAGGATCTCTGGGGGACAGGGGGCATGGGGAACTAATGAAAAACTGTTTTTT. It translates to CASRISGGQGAWGTNEKLFF.

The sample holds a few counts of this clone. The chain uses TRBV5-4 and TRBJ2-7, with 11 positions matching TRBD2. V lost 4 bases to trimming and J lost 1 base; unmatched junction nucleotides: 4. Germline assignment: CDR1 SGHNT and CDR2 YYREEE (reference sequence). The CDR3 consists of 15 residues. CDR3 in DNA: TGTGCCAGCAGCCCACTAGCGGGAGCTTCCTACGAGCAGTACTTC. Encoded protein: CASSPLAGASYEQYF.

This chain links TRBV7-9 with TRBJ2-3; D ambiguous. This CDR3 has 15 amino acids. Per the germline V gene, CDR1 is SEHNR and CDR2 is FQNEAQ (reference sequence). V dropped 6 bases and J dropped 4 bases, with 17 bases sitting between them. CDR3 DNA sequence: TGTGCCAGCAGGAAAGACTCCAGTGTAGCAGATACGCAGTATTTT. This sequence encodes CASRKDSSVADTQYF.

CDR3 protein: CASSTRDRINSPLHF. CDR3 in DNA: TGTGCCAGCAGTACACGGGACAGGATAAATTCACCCCTCCACTTT. The chain is built from TRBV27 and TRBJ1-6, with 8 bases matching TRBD1. Trimming removed 5 bases from V and 7 bases from J; junction bases left unmatched: 7. The length of the CDR3 is 15 residues. In germline, CDR1 is MNHEY, CDR2 SMNVEV (reference sequence).

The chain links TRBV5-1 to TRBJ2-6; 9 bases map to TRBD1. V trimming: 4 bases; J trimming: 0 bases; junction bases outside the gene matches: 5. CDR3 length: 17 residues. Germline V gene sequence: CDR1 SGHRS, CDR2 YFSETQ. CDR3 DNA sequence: TGCGCCAGCAGCACAGGGGGCGCCGGCTCTGGGGCCAACGTCCTGACTTTC. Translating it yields CASSTGGAGSGANVLTF.